One T cell receptor (beta chain) is described in this entry. The data originate from a study of blood T cell repertoires in COVID-19. This CDR3 has 14 amino acids. V lost 6 bases to trimming and J lost 2 bases, with 13 bases between them. From germline, CDR1 is SNHLY and CDR2 FYNNEI. Produced via immunoSEQ multiplex PCR; TCRdb's table is partial and in-frame only. The sample has around 250,000 clones, about four fifths seen once. The sequence derives from a woman in her 40s who had recovered from COVID-19. This chain connects TRBV2 to TRBJ1-2; a weak D match, TRBD1 (5 bases). The material sequenced was peripheral blood. Written as DNA, the CDR3 is TGTGCCAGCAGAGACCCAGGGAGGAACTATGGCTACACCTTC. Translation: CASRDPGRNYGYTF.